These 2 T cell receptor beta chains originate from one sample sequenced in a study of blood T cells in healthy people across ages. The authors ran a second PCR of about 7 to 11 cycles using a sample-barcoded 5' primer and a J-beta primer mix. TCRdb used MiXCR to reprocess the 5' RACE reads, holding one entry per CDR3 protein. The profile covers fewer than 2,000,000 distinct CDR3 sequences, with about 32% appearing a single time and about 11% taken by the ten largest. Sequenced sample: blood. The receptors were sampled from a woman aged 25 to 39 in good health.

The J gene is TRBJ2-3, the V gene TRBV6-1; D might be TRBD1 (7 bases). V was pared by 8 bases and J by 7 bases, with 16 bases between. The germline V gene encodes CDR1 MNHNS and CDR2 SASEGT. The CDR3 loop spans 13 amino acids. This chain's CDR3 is CASRLGGGNTQYF. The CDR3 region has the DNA TGTGCCAGCCGACTAGGGGGCGGCAATACGCAGTATTTT.

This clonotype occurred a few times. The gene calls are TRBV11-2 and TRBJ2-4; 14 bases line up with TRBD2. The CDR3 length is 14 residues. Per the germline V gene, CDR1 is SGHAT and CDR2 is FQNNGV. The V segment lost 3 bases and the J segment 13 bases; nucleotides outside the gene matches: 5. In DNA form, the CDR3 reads TGTGCCAGCAGCTTGGGACTAGCGGGAGAACGGCAGTACTTC. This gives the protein CASSLGLAGERQYF.